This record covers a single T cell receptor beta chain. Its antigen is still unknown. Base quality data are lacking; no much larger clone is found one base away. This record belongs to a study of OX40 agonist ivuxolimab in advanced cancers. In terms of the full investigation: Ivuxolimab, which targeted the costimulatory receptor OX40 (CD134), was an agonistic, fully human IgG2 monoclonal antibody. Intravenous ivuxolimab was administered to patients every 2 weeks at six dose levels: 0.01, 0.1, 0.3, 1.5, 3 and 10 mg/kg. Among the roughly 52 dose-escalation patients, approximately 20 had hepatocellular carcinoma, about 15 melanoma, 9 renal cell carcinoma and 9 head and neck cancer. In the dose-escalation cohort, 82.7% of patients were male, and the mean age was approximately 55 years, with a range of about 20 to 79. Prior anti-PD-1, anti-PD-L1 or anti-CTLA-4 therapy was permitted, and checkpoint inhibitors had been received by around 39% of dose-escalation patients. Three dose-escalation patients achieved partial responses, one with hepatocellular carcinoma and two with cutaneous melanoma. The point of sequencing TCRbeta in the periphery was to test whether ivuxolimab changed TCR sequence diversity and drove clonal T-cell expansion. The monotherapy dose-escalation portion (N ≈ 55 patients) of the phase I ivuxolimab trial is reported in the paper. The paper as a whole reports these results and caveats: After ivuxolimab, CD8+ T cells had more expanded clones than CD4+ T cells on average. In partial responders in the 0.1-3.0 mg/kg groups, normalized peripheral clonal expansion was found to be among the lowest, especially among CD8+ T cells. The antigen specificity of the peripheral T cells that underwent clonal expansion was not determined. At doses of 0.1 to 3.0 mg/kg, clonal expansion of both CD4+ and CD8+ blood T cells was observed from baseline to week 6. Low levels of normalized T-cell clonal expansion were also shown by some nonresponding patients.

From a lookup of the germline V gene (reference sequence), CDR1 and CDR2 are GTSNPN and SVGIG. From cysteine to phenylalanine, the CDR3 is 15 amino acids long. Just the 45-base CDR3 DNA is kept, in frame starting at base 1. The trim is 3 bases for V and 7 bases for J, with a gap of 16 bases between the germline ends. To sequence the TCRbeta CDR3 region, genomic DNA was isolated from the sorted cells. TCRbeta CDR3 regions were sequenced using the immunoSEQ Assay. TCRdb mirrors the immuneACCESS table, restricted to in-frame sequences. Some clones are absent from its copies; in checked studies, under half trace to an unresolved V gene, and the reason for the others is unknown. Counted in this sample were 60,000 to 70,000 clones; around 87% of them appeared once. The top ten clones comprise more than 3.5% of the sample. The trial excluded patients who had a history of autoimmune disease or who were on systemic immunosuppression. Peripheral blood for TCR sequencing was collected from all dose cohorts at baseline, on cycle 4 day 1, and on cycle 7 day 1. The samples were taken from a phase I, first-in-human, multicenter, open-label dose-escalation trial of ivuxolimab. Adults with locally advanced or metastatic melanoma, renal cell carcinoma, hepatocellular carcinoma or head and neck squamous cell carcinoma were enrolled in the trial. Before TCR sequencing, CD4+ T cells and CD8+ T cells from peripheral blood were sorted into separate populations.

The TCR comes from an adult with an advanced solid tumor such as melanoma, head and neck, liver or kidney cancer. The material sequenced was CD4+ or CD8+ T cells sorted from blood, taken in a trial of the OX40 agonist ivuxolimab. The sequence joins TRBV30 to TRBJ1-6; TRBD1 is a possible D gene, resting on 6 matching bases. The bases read TGTGCCTGGAGCGTAACAGGGTTTCGCAATTCACCCCTCCACTTT. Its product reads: CAWSVTGFRNSPLHF.